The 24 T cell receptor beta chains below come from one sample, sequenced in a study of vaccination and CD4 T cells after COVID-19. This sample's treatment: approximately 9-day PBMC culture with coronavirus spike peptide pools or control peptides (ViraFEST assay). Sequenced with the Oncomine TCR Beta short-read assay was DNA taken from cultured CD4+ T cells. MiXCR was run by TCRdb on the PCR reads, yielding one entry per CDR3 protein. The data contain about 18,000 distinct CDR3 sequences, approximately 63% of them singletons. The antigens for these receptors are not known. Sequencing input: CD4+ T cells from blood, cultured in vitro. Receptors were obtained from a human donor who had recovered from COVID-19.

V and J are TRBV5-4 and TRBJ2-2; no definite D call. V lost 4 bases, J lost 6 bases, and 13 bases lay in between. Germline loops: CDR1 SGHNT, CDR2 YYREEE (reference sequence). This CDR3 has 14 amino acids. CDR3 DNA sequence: TGTGCCAGCAGCCCGGTACTTAGGGCCGGGGAGCTGTTTTTT. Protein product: CASSPVLRAGELFF.

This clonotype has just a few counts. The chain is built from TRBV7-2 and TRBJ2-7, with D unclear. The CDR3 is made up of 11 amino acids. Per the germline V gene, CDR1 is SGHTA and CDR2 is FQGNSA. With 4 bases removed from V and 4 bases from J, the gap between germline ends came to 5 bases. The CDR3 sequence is CASSYIYEQYF. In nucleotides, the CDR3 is TGTGCCAGCAGCTATATTTACGAGCAGTACTTC.

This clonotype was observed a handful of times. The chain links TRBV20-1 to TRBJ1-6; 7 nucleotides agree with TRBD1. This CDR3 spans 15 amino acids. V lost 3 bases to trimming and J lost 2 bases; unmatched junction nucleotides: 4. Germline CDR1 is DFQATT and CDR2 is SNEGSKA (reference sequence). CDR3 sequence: CSARLGTAYNSPLHF. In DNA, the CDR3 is TGCAGTGCTAGGTTGGGGACAGCCTATAATTCACCCCTCCACTTT.

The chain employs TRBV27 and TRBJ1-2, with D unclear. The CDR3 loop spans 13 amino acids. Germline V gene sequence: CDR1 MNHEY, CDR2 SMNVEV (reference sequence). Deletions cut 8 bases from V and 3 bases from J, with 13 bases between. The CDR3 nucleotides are TGTGCCAGCGCTGACCAAGGGTACTATGGCTACACCTTC. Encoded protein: CASADQGYYGYTF.

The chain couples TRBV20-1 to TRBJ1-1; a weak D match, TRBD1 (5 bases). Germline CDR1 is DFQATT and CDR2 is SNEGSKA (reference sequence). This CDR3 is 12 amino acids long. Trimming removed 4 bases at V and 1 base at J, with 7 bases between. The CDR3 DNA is TGCAGTGCTACTCAGGGGAACACTGAAGCTTTCTTT. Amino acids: CSATQGNTEAFF.

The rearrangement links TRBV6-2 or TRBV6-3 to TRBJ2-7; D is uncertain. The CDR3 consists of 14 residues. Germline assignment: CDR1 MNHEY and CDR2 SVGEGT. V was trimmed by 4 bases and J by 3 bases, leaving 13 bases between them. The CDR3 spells CASSSTWKSYEQYF. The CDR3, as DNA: TGTGCCAGCAGTTCGACCTGGAAAAGCTACGAGCAGTACTTC.

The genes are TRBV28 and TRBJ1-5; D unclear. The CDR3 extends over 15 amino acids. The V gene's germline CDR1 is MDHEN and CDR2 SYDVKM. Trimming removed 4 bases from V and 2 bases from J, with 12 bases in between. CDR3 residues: CASSYGGGGNQPQHF. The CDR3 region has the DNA TGTGCCAGCAGTTATGGCGGTGGAGGCAATCAGCCCCAGCATTTT.

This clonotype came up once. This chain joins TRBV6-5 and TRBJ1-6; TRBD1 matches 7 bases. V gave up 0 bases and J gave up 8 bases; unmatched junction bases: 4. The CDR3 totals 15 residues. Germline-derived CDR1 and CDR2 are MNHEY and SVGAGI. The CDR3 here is CASSYSRQGDSPLHF. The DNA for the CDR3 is TGTGCCAGCAGTTACTCGAGGCAGGGGGATTCACCCCTCCACTTT.

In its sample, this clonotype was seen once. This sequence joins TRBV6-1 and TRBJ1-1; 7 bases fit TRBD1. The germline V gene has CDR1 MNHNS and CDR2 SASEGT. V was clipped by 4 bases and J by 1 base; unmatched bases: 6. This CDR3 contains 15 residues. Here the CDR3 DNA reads TGTGCCAGCAGTGGTTACAGGGGTAGGAACACTGAAGCTTTCTTT. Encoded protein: CASSGYRGRNTEAFF.

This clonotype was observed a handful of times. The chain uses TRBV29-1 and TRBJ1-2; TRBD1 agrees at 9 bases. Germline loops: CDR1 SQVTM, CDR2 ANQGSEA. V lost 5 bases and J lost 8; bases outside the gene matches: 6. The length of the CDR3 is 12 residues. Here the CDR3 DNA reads TGCAGCGTTAACACAGGGGGCTGGGGCTACACCTTC. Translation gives CSVNTGGWGYTF.

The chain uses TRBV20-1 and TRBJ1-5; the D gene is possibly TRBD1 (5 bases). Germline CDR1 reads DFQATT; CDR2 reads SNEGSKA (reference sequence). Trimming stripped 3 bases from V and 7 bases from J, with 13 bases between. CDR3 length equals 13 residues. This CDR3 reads CSASRRGRQPQHF. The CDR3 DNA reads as TGCAGTGCTAGTAGGAGGGGTAGGCAGCCCCAGCATTTT.

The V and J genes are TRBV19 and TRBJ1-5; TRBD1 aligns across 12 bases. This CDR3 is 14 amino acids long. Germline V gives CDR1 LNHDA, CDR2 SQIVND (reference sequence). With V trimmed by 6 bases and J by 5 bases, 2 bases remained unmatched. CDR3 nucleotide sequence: TGTGCCAGTAGCGGGACAGGGGGCGATCAGCCCCAGCATTTT. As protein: CASSGTGGDQPQHF.

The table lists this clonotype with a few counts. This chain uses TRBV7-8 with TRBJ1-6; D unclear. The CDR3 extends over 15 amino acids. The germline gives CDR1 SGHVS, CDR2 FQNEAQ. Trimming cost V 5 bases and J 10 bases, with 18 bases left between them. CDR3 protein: CASSTRKGKVSPLHF. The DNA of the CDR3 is TGTGCCAGCAGCACCCGGAAAGGGAAGGTATCACCCCTCCACTTT.

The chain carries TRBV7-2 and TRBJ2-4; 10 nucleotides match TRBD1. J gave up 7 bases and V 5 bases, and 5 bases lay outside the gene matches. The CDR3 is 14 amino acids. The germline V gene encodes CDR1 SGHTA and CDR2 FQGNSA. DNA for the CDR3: TGTGCCAGCAGCCCCGGACAGGGGGGTAACATTCAGTACTTC. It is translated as CASSPGQGGNIQYF. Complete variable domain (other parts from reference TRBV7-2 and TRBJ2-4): GAGVSQSPSNKVTEKGKDVELRCDPISGHTALYWYRQSLGQGLEFLIYFQGNSAPDKSGLPSDRFSAERTGGSVSTLTIQRTQQEDSAVYLCASSPGQGGNIQYFGAGTRLSVL.

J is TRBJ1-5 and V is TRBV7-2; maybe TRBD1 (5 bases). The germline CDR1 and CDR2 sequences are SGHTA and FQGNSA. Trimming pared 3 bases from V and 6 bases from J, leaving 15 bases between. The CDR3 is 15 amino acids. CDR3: CASSFQVGPGQPQHF. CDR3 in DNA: TGTGCCAGCAGCTTCCAGGTGGGGCCGGGTCAGCCCCAGCATTTT. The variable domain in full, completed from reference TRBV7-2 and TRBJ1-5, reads GAGVSQSPSNKVTEKGKDVELRCDPISGHTALYWYRQSLGQGLEFLIYFQGNSAPDKSGLPSDRFSAERTGGSVSTLTIQRTQQEDSAVYLCASSFQVGPGQPQHFGDGTRLSIL.

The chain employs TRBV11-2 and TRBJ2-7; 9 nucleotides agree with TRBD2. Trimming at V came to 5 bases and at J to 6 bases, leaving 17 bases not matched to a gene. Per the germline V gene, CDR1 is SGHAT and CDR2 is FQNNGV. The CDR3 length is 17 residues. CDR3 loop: CASSPTAGAGGHREQYF. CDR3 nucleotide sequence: TGTGCCAGCAGCCCCACCGCCGGTGCGGGAGGGCATCGCGAGCAGTACTTC.

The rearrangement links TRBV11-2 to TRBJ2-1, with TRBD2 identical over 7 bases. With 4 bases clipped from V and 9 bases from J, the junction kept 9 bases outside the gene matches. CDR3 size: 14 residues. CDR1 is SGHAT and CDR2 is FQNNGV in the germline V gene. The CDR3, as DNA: TGTGCCAGCAGCTCTGGGAGGGCTAGTACTGAGCAGTTCTTC. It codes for CASSSGRASTEQFF.

CDR3 coding DNA: TGTGCCACAAAACCGGACGGTCCCTATGGCTACACCTTC. Its translation is CATKPDGPYGYTF. The chain is built from TRBV24-1 and TRBJ1-2; D is unresolved. V lost 10 bases to trimming and J lost 4 bases, with 15 bases between them. Germline V CDR1 and CDR2: KGHDR, SFDVKD. The CDR3 length is 13 residues.

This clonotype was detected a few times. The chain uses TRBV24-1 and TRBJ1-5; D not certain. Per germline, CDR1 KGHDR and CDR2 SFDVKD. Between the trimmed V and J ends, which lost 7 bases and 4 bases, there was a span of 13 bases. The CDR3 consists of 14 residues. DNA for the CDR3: TGTGCCACCAGCGGGCCGGGAGCGAATCAGCCCCAGCATTTT. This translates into CATSGPGANQPQHF.

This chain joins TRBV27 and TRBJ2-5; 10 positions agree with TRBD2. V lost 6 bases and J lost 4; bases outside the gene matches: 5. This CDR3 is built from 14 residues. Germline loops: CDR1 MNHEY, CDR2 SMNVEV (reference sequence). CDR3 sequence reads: CASRLAGVGETQYF. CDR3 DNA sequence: TGTGCCAGCAGGCTAGCGGGAGTGGGAGAGACCCAGTACTTC.

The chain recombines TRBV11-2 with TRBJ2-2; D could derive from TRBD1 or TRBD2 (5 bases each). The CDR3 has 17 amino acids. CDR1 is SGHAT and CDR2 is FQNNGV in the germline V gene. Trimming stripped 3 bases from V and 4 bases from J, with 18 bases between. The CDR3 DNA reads TGTGCCAGCAGCTTCACCCTGAGAGGGGTGGGCACCGGGGAGCTGTTTTTT. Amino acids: CASSFTLRGVGTGELFF.

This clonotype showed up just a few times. Here the CDR3 DNA reads TGCAGTGCTAGGAGCGGCACCTCCTACGAGCAGTACTTC. It specifies CSARSGTSYEQYF. V is TRBV20-1 and J is TRBJ2-7; D perhaps matches TRBD2 (5 bases). Germline CDR1 reads DFQATT; CDR2 reads SNEGSKA (reference sequence). CDR3 length equals 13 residues. Trimming took 3 bases from V and 0 from J, leaving 9 bases between them.

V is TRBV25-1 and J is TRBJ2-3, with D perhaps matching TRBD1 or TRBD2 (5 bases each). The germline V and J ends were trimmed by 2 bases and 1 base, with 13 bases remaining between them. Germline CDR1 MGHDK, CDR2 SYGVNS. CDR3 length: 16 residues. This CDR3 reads CASSEAGTGRTDTQYF. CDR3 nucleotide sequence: TGTGCCAGCAGTGAAGCCGGGACGGGGCGCACAGATACGCAGTATTTT.

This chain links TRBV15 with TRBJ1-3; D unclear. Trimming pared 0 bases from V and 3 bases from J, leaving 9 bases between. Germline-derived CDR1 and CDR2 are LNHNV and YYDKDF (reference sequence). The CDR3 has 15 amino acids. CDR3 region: CATSRDSGRGNTIYF. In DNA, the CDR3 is TGTGCCACCAGCAGAGATTCTGGGCGTGGAAACACCATATATTTT.